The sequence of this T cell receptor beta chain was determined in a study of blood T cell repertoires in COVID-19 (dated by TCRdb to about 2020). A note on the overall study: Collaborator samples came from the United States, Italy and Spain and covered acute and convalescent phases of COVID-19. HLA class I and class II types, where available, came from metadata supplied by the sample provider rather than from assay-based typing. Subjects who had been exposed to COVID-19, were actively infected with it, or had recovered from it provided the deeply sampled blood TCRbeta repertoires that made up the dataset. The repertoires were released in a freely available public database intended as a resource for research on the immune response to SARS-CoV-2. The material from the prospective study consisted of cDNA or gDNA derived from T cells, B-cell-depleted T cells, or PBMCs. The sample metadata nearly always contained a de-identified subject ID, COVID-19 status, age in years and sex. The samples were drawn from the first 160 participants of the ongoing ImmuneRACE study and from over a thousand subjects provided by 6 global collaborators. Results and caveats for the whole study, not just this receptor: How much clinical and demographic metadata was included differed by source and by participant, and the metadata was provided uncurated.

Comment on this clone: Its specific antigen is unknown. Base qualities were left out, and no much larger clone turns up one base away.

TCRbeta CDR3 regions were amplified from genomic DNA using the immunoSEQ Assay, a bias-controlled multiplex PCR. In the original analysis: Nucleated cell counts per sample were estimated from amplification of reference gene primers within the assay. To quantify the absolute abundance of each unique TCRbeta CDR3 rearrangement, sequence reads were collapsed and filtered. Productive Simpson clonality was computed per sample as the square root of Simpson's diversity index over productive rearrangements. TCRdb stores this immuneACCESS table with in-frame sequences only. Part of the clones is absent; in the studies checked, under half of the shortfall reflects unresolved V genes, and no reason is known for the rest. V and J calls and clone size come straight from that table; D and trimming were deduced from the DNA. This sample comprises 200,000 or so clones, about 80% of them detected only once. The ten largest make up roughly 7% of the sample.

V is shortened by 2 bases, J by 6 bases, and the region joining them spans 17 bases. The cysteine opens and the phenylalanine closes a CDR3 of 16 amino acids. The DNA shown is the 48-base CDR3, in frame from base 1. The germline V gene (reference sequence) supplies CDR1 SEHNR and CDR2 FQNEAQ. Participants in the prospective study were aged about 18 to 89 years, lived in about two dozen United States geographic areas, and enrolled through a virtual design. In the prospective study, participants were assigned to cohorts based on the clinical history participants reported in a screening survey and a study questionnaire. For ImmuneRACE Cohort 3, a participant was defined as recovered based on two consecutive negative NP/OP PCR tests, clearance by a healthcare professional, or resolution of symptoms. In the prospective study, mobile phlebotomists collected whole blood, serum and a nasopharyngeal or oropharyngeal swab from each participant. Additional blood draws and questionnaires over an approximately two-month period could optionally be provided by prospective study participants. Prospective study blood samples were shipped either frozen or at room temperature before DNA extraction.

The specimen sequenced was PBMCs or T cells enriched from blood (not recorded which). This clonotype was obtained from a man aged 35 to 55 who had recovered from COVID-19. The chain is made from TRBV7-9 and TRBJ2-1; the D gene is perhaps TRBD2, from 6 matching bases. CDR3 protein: CASSLWGESSSNEQFF. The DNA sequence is TGTGCCAGCAGCTTATGGGGGGAGTCGTCTTCCAATGAGCAGTTCTTC.